These T cell receptor beta chains were read from a single sample in a study of memory CD4+ T cells and cytomegalovirus serostatus. Sequencing used immunoSEQ multiplex PCR; TCRdb keeps in-frame clones, though not all of them. The table records about 46,000 clones, under 85% of them present only once. Sequenced input: memory CD4+ T cells from blood. Receptor source: an adult in good health and CMV-seronegative. Both conserved end residues are part of each CDR3. Fields, in order: D gene, clone size, V gene, J gene, CDR3 protein, CDR3 DNA. A D gene is named only where the DNA matches it firmly. Expanded clones are given a class, and other clones once, few, many or no size at all.

>NA|NA|TRBV30|TRBJ1-2
CAWMVGGGFNYGYTF
TGTGCCTGGATGGTAGGGGGGGGCTTTAACTATGGCTACACCTTC
>NA|NA|TRBV2|TRBJ1-6
CASPRGGAEDSPLHF
TGTGCCAGCCCCCGAGGAGGCGCGGAGGATTCACCCCTCCACTTT
>TRBD2|NA|TRBV5-1|TRBJ2-5
CASRYRTSGVQRETQYF
TGCGCCAGCAGATATAGGACTAGCGGGGTTCAGAGGGAGACCCAGTACTTC
>NA|NA|TRBV4-1|TRBJ1-1
CASRPIGGEAFF
TGCGCCAGCAGACCCATCGGTGGTGAAGCTTTCTTT
>NA|NA|TRBV6-5|TRBJ1-2
CASKAPSTGYGYTF
TGTGCCAGCAAGGCCCCCTCAACGGGCTATGGCTACACCTTC
>NA|once|TRBV4-2|TRBJ2-1
CASSPERGSSYNEQFF
TGTGCCAGCAGCCCGGAACGGGGGAGCTCCTACAATGAGCAGTTCTTC
>NA|few|TRBV2|TRBJ1-1
CASSEGQRTEAFF
TGTGCCAGCAGTGAAGGCCAAAGGACTGAAGCTTTCTTT
>NA|NA|TRBV4-1|TRBJ1-6
CASSLDTGSRGSPLHF
TGCGCCAGCAGCCTAGACACCGGATCCAGGGGATCACCCCTCCACTTT
>NA|NA|TRBV6-1|TRBJ2-5
CASTTSRPQETQYF
TGTGCCAGCACGACGAGCAGGCCCCAAGAGACCCAGTACTTC
>NA|NA|TRBV5-6|TRBJ2-2
CASSDLYTGELFF
TGTGCCAGCAGTGACTTGTACACCGGGGAGCTGTTTTTT
>NA|NA|TRBV6-1|TRBJ1-1
CASSENAIFTEAFF
TGTGCCAGCAGTGAAAATGCGATCTTCACTGAAGCTTTCTTT
>NA|NA|TRBV2|TRBJ2-7
CASSEVGSSGYEQYF
TGTGCCAGCAGTGAAGTTGGCAGTTCCGGCTACGAGCAGTACTTC
>TRBD1|medium-sized|TRBV18|TRBJ2-3
CASSPGQGAGADTQYF
TGTGCCAGCTCACCAGGACAGGGGGCTGGGGCAGATACGCAGTATTTT
>NA|NA|TRBV14|TRBJ2-1
CASSQDVRVGDNEQFF
TGTGCCAGCAGCCAAGATGTCAGGGTAGGAGACAATGAGCAGTTCTTC
>NA|NA|TRBV29-1|TRBJ2-3
CSVREGTDTQYF
TGCAGCGTTCGCGAAGGCACAGATACGCAGTATTTT
>TRBD1|NA|TRBV7-3|TRBJ1-2
CASSPGQGSYTF
TGTGCCAGCAGCCCAGGACAGGGGAGCTACACCTTC
>TRBD2|NA|TRBV28|TRBJ2-3
CASSILAGDVTQYF
TGTGCCAGCAGTATACTAGCGGGAGACGTTACGCAGTATTTT
>TRBD1|NA|TRBV6-6|TRBJ2-7
CASSYEPGQGSYEQYF
TGTGCCAGCAGTTACGAACCGGGACAGGGCTCCTACGAGCAGTACTTC
>NA|few|TRBV2|TRBJ2-3
CASRDGSFQWDTQYF
TGTGCCAGCAGGGATGGGTCCTTCCAGTGGGATACGCAGTATTTT
>NA|few|TRBV7-2|TRBJ1-4
CASSLIGGPNEKLFF
TGTGCCAGCAGCTTAATAGGGGGTCCCAATGAAAAACTGTTTTTT
>NA|few|TRBV30|TRBJ1-1
CAWSVLGVLNTEAFF
TGTGCCTGGAGTGTACTCGGGGTCCTAAACACTGAAGCTTTCTTT
>NA|NA|TRBV15|TRBJ1-2
CATSRDHLARDYGYTF
TGTGCCACCAGCAGAGATCATCTGGCCCGGGACTATGGCTACACCTTC
>NA|NA|TRBV7-2|TRBJ2-5
CASSLVRRETQYF
TGTGCCAGCAGCTTAGTACGTCGTGAGACCCAGTACTTC
>NA|NA|TRBV29-1|TRBJ1-2
CSVLDNYGYTF
TGCAGCGTTCTCGACAACTATGGCTACACCTTC
>TRBD1|once|TRBV7-6|TRBJ1-5
CASSLEGTGDQPQHF
TGTGCCAGCAGCTTAGAAGGGACAGGGGATCAGCCCCAGCATTTT
>TRBD2|NA|TRBV30|TRBJ2-7
CAWSGAGGLLSYEQYF
TGTGCCTGGTCCGGGGCGGGGGGACTCCTCTCCTACGAGCAGTACTTC
>NA|NA|TRBV9|TRBJ2-7
CASSPAGAYEQYF
TGTGCCAGCAGCCCCGCTGGAGCCTACGAGCAGTACTTC
>TRBD1|once|TRBV10-3|TRBJ1-2
CAITGGDGYTF
TGTGCCATAACAGGGGGCGATGGCTACACCTTC
>NA|NA|TRBV27|TRBJ1-1
CAENTEAFF
TGTGCCGAGAACACTGAAGCTTTCTTT
>NA|NA|TRBV4-2|TRBJ2-3
CASSQGHQRTLTDTQYF
TGTGCCAGCAGCCAAGGTCACCAGAGAACTCTCACAGATACGCAGTATTTT
>NA|NA|TRBV27|TRBJ1-2
CASSLSSWGGAVGYTF
TGTGCCAGCAGTTTATCCTCCTGGGGGGGGGCGGTAGGCTACACCTTC
>NA|NA|TRBV29-1|TRBJ2-7
CSVDTGLDEQYF
TGCAGCGTTGATACCGGGTTAGACGAGCAGTACTTC
>NA|NA|TRBV30|TRBJ2-6
CAWSVQNSGANVLTF
TGTGCCTGGAGTGTACAGAACTCTGGGGCCAACGTCCTGACTTTC
>NA|NA|TRBV4-2|TRBJ2-3
CASSQEGGGRTDTQYF
TGTGCCAGCAGCCAAGAGGGCGGGGGCCGCACAGATACGCAGTATTTT
>TRBD2|once|TRBV9|TRBJ2-3
CASSVEAGGGTDTQYF
TGTGCCAGCAGCGTAGAGGCGGGGGGCGGCACAGATACGCAGTATTTT
>NA|once|TRBV4-3|TRBJ2-3
CASSQGGGPTDTQYF
TGCGCCAGCAGCCAAGGCGGAGGACCCACAGATACGCAGTATTTT
>TRBD1|once|TRBV27|TRBJ1-2
CASKPWDSSFGYTF
TGTGCCAGCAAACCCTGGGACAGCTCGTTCGGCTACACCTTC